A single T cell receptor beta chain is shown here with its context. What it binds is not known. The CDR3 has 14 residues. V was cut by 2 bases and J by 3 bases, with 10 bases left in between. Germline V gene sequence: CDR1 MDHEN, CDR2 SYDVKM. This sample was included in a study of T cell responses to AZD1222 COVID-19 vaccine. Overall study results and limits: Most donors were white British, females outnumbered males, and clonal diversity was possibly underestimated.

Sequenced by immunoSEQ multiplex PCR; TCRdb stores in-frame clones only, minus some. The table includes 130,000 to 150,000 clones, 75% to 95% detected once. This rearrangement joins TRBV28 to TRBJ1-2; D remains unclear. This material consisted of peripheral blood, taken on day 0 of MenACWY control vaccination. The receptor comes from an adult in good health. For the CDR3, the DNA is TGTGCCAGCAGTTTAGGCAGGAAAGACTATGGCTACACCTTC. This codes for CASSLGRKDYGYTF.